This T cell receptor (beta chain) was profiled in a study of T cell changes during pregnancy in multiple sclerosis. Generated by immunoSEQ multiplex PCR, the TCRdb table keeps only in-frame clones and is missing some. The sample contains roughly 80,000 clones, approximately 90% of which appear only once. This CDR3 is built from 13 residues. With 5 bases removed from V and 4 bases from J, the gap between germline ends came to 14 bases. The V gene's germline CDR1 is GTSNPN and CDR2 SVGIG (reference sequence). Sequenced here: peripheral blood, sampled before pregnancy. The source of this sequence is a female donor with multiple sclerosis, enrolled in a pregnancy study. The rearrangement joins TRBV30 to TRBJ1-1; D is unresolved. The CDR3 DNA is TGTGCCTGGGCGCGGGGAATGGGCACTGAAGCTTTCTTT. As protein: CAWARGMGTEAFF.